These T cell receptor beta chains were read from a single sample in a study of neurological immune-mediated disorders. TCRdb called the 5' RACE reads again in MiXCR, with one record for every CDR3 protein. Here the sample spans about 80,000 distinct CDR3 sequences, 5.5% to 6.5% being singletons. Sequencing used PBMCs. Every receptor here comes from a woman aged 60 to 75 with multiple sclerosis. Each CDR3 is given with its conserved first and last residue. D genes are given only for firm matches. Clone size is not always given. Where it is, it says once, few, many or a class for expanded clones.

v_gene: TRBV4-1
abundance: many
j_gene: TRBJ2-5
d_gene: -
CDR3nt: TGCGCCAGCAGCCAGGCGGTCGGAATGGGTGAGACCCAGTACTTC
CDR3aa: CASSQAVGMGETQYF

v_gene: TRBV11-3
abundance: many
j_gene: TRBJ2-2
d_gene: -
CDR3nt: TGTGCCAGCAGCTTACTTGGCGGGGAGCTGTTTTTT
CDR3aa: CASSLLGGELFF

v_gene: TRBV20-1
abundance: many
j_gene: TRBJ2-1
d_gene: TRBD2
CDR3nt: TGCAGTGCAAGACTAGCGGTATACAGGGAGCAGTTCTTC
CDR3aa: CSARLAVYREQFF

v_gene: TRBV3-1
abundance: many
j_gene: TRBJ1-2
d_gene: TRBD1
CDR3nt: TGTGCCAGCAGCCAGCATTCCGGGACAGGGGCTGGCTACACCTTC
CDR3aa: CASSQHSGTGAGYTF

v_gene: TRBV20-1
abundance: many
j_gene: TRBJ1-1
d_gene: -
CDR3nt: TGCAGTGCTGCCGGGACCACCAATTTCGAAGCTTTCTTT
CDR3aa: CSAAGTTNFEAFF

v_gene: TRBV6-2/TRBV6-3
abundance: -
j_gene: TRBJ1-1
d_gene: -
CDR3nt: TGTGCCAGCACTCGGAGCGAGAACACTGAAGCTTTCTTT
CDR3aa: CASTRSENTEAFF

v_gene: TRBV10-3
abundance: many
j_gene: TRBJ2-5
d_gene: TRBD1
CDR3nt: TGTGCCACCAGACAGGGACCAACTGGGCCGCAAGAGACCCAGTACTTC
CDR3aa: CATRQGPTGPQETQYF

v_gene: TRBV3-1
abundance: many
j_gene: TRBJ2-7
d_gene: TRBD2
CDR3nt: TGTGCCAGCAGCCTAACCGGGACTAGCAGAGCCTACGAGCAGTACTTC
CDR3aa: CASSLTGTSRAYEQYF

v_gene: TRBV24-1
abundance: many
j_gene: TRBJ2-1
d_gene: -
CDR3nt: TGTGCCACCAGTGATCCTCTTCCGACAGGTTCCTCCTACAATGAGCAGTTCTTC
CDR3aa: CATSDPLPTGSSYNEQFF

v_gene: TRBV7-8
abundance: many
j_gene: TRBJ1-4
d_gene: -
CDR3nt: TGTGCCAGCGGTAGGACAGCTAATGAAAAACTGTTTTTT
CDR3aa: CASGRTANEKLFF

v_gene: TRBV18
abundance: many
j_gene: TRBJ2-7
d_gene: -
CDR3nt: TGTGCCAGTCACCCCAGGGGGGAGAAGCAGTACTTC
CDR3aa: CASHPRGEKQYF

v_gene: TRBV29-1
abundance: -
j_gene: TRBJ2-1
d_gene: TRBD1
CDR3nt: TGCAGCGTTGTACGACAGGGGCAGTGGAATGAGCAGTTCTTC
CDR3aa: CSVVRQGQWNEQFF

v_gene: TRBV27
abundance: many
j_gene: TRBJ2-7
d_gene: -
CDR3nt: TGTGCCAGCAGGCCAAACCTGGGCGAGCAGTACTTC
CDR3aa: CASRPNLGEQYF

v_gene: TRBV6-6
abundance: many
j_gene: TRBJ1-2
d_gene: -
CDR3nt: TGTGCCAGCATACAAGGGGTCTATGGCTACACCTTC
CDR3aa: CASIQGVYGYTF

v_gene: TRBV29-1
abundance: many
j_gene: TRBJ2-3
d_gene: -
CDR3nt: TGCAGCGCCAAACTCACCTCTAGCACAGATACGCAGTATTTT
CDR3aa: CSAKLTSSTDTQYF

v_gene: TRBV5-1
abundance: -
j_gene: TRBJ2-1
d_gene: TRBD1
CDR3nt: TGCGCCAGCAGCTTCGGACAGGGGGACAATGAGCAGTTCTTC
CDR3aa: CASSFGQGDNEQFF

v_gene: TRBV20-1
abundance: many
j_gene: TRBJ2-3
d_gene: TRBD2
CDR3nt: TGCAGTGCTACCCCCGGACTAGCGGGGGGGCCTACAGATACGCAGTATTTT
CDR3aa: CSATPGLAGGPTDTQYF

v_gene: TRBV5-1
abundance: many
j_gene: TRBJ2-3
d_gene: TRBD2
CDR3nt: TGCGCCAGCAGCCCAGGACTAGCGGGGGGGTCAGATACGCAGTATTTT
CDR3aa: CASSPGLAGGSDTQYF

v_gene: TRBV18
abundance: many
j_gene: TRBJ1-5
d_gene: -
CDR3nt: TGTGCCAGCTCAAATCAGCCCCAGCATTTT
CDR3aa: CASSNQPQHF

v_gene: TRBV12-3/TRBV12-4
abundance: many
j_gene: TRBJ1-1
d_gene: -
CDR3nt: TGTGCCAGCGGGGTAGGGATGAACACTGAAGCTTTCTTT
CDR3aa: CASGVGMNTEAFF

v_gene: TRBV15
abundance: many
j_gene: TRBJ2-7
d_gene: TRBD1
CDR3nt: TGTGCCACCAGCAGAGCCCTCGACAGGGCGTACGAGCAGTACTTC
CDR3aa: CATSRALDRAYEQYF

v_gene: TRBV20-1
abundance: many
j_gene: TRBJ2-5
d_gene: TRBD2
CDR3nt: TGCAGTGCTAGGCGGACTAGCGGGGGGGCGGAGACCCAGTACTTC
CDR3aa: CSARRTSGGAETQYF

v_gene: TRBV7-9
abundance: many
j_gene: TRBJ1-2
d_gene: TRBD1
CDR3nt: TGTGCCAGCAGCTTAACTTTACAGGGGGGCTATGGCTACACCTTC
CDR3aa: CASSLTLQGGYGYTF

v_gene: TRBV5-1
abundance: few
j_gene: TRBJ1-2
d_gene: -
CDR3nt: TGCGCCAGCAGCTTGGCCACAGGGAGTCTTACCTTC
CDR3aa: CASSLATGSLTF

v_gene: TRBV20-1
abundance: many
j_gene: TRBJ2-3
d_gene: -
CDR3nt: TGCAGTGCTAGAGATAACCGGGATACGCAGTATTTT
CDR3aa: CSARDNRDTQYF

v_gene: TRBV3-1
abundance: many
j_gene: TRBJ1-6
d_gene: -
CDR3nt: TGTGCCAGCAGCCAAGGGTGGAATTCACCCCTCCACTTT
CDR3aa: CASSQGWNSPLHF

v_gene: TRBV11-2
abundance: many
j_gene: TRBJ1-1
d_gene: -
CDR3nt: TGTGCCAGCAGACCACCTTACCGGACGGTGAACACTGAAGCTTTCTTT
CDR3aa: CASRPPYRTVNTEAFF

v_gene: TRBV28
abundance: many
j_gene: TRBJ1-6
d_gene: TRBD1
CDR3nt: TGTGCCAGCATCAAGGACAGGGGAAATAATTCACCCCTCCACTTT
CDR3aa: CASIKDRGNNSPLHF